Sequencing of this TCR beta chain was carried out in a study of blood T cells in healthy people across ages. V lost 9 bases and J lost 3; bases outside the gene matches: 6. CDR1 is MDHEN, CDR2 SYDVKM, per germline. This CDR3 comprises 13 residues. Next came a second PCR, run for about 7 to 12 cycles, which used a sample-barcoded 5' primer along with a J-beta primer mix. TCRdb fed the 5' RACE reads into MiXCR, producing one record per CDR3 protein. The table has 1,800,000 or so distinct CDR3 sequences, about two fifths seen once. Sequences were obtained from blood. This TCR was recovered from a human donor in good health. The chain has TRBV28 and TRBJ2-7, with 9 bases aligning to TRBD1. CDR3 sequence reads: CASWGQGNYEQYF. The CDR3 region has the DNA TGTGCCAGTTGGGGACAGGGCAACTACGAGCAGTACTTC.